A single sample is the source of the 6 T cell receptor beta chains below, sequenced in a study of technical replicates of blood from several donors. Clones were read by immunoSEQ multiplex PCR, and TCRdb kept only the in-frame ones, dropping some. Here the sample spans 45,000 to 60,000 clones, approximately 94% being singletons. The sequenced sample consisted of PBMCs. These receptors all come from a human donor in good health. Some clones in this sample may be carry-over from other donors' samples.

The gene calls are TRBV11-2 and TRBJ2-5; 12 positions agree with TRBD1. Judging by the DNA end, TRBJ2-7 fits better; the J call may be wrong. The CDR3 contains 16 residues. From germline, CDR1 is SGHAT and CDR2 FQNNGV. This CDR3 is CASSLEGQGAAYEQYF. The DNA of the CDR3 is TGTGCCAGCAGCTTGGAGGGACAGGGGGCGGCCTACGAGCAGTACTTC.

This clone was seen more than once but under ten times. This chain joins TRBV27 and TRBJ2-7; TRBD1 matches 8 bases. Germline CDR1 reads MNHEY; CDR2 reads SMNVEV (reference sequence). V was clipped by 6 bases and J by 6 bases; unmatched bases: 7. The CDR3 runs to 13 residues. The CDR3 sequence: CASRLTGVGEQYF. CDR3 sequence (DNA): TGTGCCAGCAGATTGACAGGGGTGGGCGAGCAGTACTTC.

V gene TRBV27 combines with J gene TRBJ2-7, with TRBD2 matching over 12 bases. CDR3 length: 14 amino acids. CDR1 is MNHEY and CDR2 is SMNVEV in the germline V gene (reference sequence). Losses at the gene ends were 5 bases for V and 3 bases for J; bases not matched to a gene: 2. CDR3 nucleotides: TGTGCCAGCAGTAGGACTAGCGGGAACTACGAGCAGTACTTC. This gives the protein CASSRTSGNYEQYF.

CDR3 bases: TGTGCCAGCAGCGAGGGACAAGTCAATTCACCCCTCCACTTT. It specifies CASSEGQVNSPLHF. The chain couples TRBV6-5 to TRBJ1-6; D perhaps matches TRBD1 (6 bases). The germline gives CDR1 MNHEY, CDR2 SVGAGI. The V end lost 6 bases, the J end lost 7 bases, and 13 bases lay between the germline ends. CDR3 length: 14 amino acids.

The rearrangement uses TRBV7-6 and TRBJ1-4; D not resolved. CDR1 is SGHVS and CDR2 is FNYEAQ in the germline V gene. The CDR3 extends over 13 amino acids. The V and J ends lost 3 bases and 5 bases respectively, with 7 bases between them. The CDR3 sequence: CASSFGENEKLFF. The CDR3 DNA reads as TGTGCCAGCAGCTTTGGAGAGAATGAAAAACTGTTTTTT. The full variable domain, rest sourced from reference TRBV7-6 and TRBJ1-4, is GAGVSQSPRYKVTKRGQDVALRCDPISGHVSLYWYRQALGQGPEFLTYFNYEAQQDKSGLPNDRFSAERPEGSISTLTIQRTEQRDSAMYRCASSFGENEKLFFGSGTQLSVL.

This chain joins TRBV7-2 and TRBJ1-2; weak D call: TRBD1 (5 bases). The ends were cut back, 5 bases at V and 2 bases at J, with 15 bases in the middle. This CDR3 comprises 15 residues. Germline V CDR1 and CDR2: SGHTA, FQGNSA. CDR3 sequence (DNA): TGTGCCAGCAGCCCGGGGGAGGGGCCCAACTATGGCTACACCTTC. Residues: CASSPGEGPNYGYTF.